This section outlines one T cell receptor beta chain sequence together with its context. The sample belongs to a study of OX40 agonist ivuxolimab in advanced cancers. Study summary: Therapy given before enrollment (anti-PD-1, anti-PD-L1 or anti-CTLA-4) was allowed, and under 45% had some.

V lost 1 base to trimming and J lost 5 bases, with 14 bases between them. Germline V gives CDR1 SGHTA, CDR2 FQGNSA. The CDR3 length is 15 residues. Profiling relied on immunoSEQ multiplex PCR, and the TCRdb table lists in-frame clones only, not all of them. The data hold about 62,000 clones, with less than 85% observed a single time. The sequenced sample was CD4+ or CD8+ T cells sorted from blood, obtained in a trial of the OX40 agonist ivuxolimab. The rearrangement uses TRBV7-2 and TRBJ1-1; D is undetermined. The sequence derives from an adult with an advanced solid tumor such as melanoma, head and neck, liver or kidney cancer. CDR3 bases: TGTGCCAGCAGCTTAGTTGAGGGTTTTGGAACTGAAGCTTTCTTT. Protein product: CASSLVEGFGTEAFF.